The clone carrying this T cell receptor (beta chain) came up once. Its matching antigen is unknown. The sample comes from a study of cytomegalovirus exposure and HLA in healthy donors. Overall study context: Genotyping of roughly 400 donors showed that over 65% belonged to the Caucasian-associated ancestry cluster. Study results and caveats: A list of approximately 160 TCR beta chains associated with cytomegalovirus was given. Presence/absence analyses took donor sequencing depth as roughly uniform.

60 Vbeta and 13 Jbeta primers were used in PCR. Using immunoSEQ multiplex PCR, the repertoire was profiled, and TCRdb retains in-frame clones only, with some absent. The data hold roughly 51,000 clones, with 65% to 85% observed a single time. Healthy donors of bone marrow made up the group. Germline values: CDR1 SNHLY, CDR2 FYNNEI. CDR3 length: 15 residues. The junction had 2 bases not matched to a gene; V was cut back by 5 bases and J by 0 bases. The chain is built from TRBV2 and TRBJ2-1; 9 bases are a match to TRBD2. The receptor was derived from a boy aged 5-17 years in good health and CMV-seropositive. The sample was PBMCs. The CDR3 is CASSPRGGSYNEQFF. The CDR3 bases are TGTGCCAGCAGTCCGCGGGGGGGCTCCTACAATGAGCAGTTCTTC.